The present T cell receptor beta chain was sequenced within a study of CD8 T cells in ankylosing spondylitis. General study findings and limits: Ankylosing spondylitis blood seemed to carry a telltale TCR beta motif made of under ten highly homologous variants. Significantly higher representation of disease-linked clones was reported for matched ankylosing spondylitis synovial fluid.

TCRdb reprocessed the 5' RACE reads with MiXCR, giving one entry per CDR3 protein. The data show around 30,000 distinct CDR3 sequences, 5.3% seen once. This clonotype was detected ten times or more. What it binds is unknown. CDR3 size: 17 residues. Trimming removed 3 bases from V and 0 bases from J; junction bases left unmatched: 3. Per the germline V gene, CDR1 is SGDLS and CDR2 is YYNGEE. This sequence joins TRBV9 and TRBJ2-1, with 13 bases identical to TRBD2. Sequencing was carried out using blood, either unsorted or a sorted T cell fraction (not recorded which). This receptor was taken from a female donor with ankylosing spondylitis or in good health (not recorded which). CDR3 sequence: CASSARTSGSSYNEQFF. For the CDR3, the DNA is TGTGCCAGCAGCGCCAGGACTAGCGGGAGCTCCTACAATGAGCAGTTCTTC.